The text below deals with one TCR beta chain. Its antigen is still unknown. Qualities for individual bases were not recorded, and no much larger clone is one base off. The data derive from a study of OX40 agonist ivuxolimab in advanced cancers. With regard to the full study: Ivuxolimab was a fully human IgG2 agonistic monoclonal antibody targeting the costimulatory receptor OX40 (CD134). In the dose-escalation cohort, roughly 80% of patients were male, and the mean age was approximately 60 years, with a range of about 23 to 85. The paper covers the monotherapy dose-escalation part of the phase I ivuxolimab trial, which included N of about 56 patients. Patients were allowed to have had prior anti-PD-1, anti-PD-L1 or anti-CTLA-4 therapy, and approximately 40% of the dose-escalation patients had been treated with checkpoint inhibitors. Intravenous ivuxolimab was administered to patients every 2 weeks at six dose levels: 0.01, 0.1, 0.3, 1.5, 3 and 10 mg/kg. Partial responses were achieved by three dose-escalation patients, of whom one had hepatocellular carcinoma and two had cutaneous melanoma. The purpose of peripheral TCRbeta sequencing was to test whether ivuxolimab changed TCR sequence diversity and led to clonal T-cell expansion. Of the roughly 51 dose-escalation patients, hepatocellular carcinoma was present in around 20, melanoma in around 15, renal cell carcinoma in 9 and head and neck cancer in 9.

Patients with autoimmune disease history or receiving systemic immunosuppression were excluded from the trial. Peripheral blood for TCR sequencing was collected from all dose cohorts at baseline, on cycle 4 day 1, and on cycle 7 day 1. The samples were taken from a phase I, first-in-human, multicenter, open-label dose-escalation trial of ivuxolimab. Adults with locally advanced or metastatic melanoma, renal cell, hepatocellular, or head and neck squamous cell carcinoma were enrolled in the trial. Before TCR sequencing, CD4+ T cells and CD8+ T cells were sorted from peripheral blood as separate populations. The CDR3 holds 14 amino acids from the cysteine to the phenylalanine. The DNA shown is the 42-base CDR3, in frame from base 1. Germline trimming amounts to 8 bases on V and 14 bases on J, with 16 as the count of junction bases outside the gene matches. CDR1 and CDR2 are read off the germline V gene (reference sequence) as LNHDA and SQIVND.

Genomic DNA was isolated from the sorted cells so that the TCRbeta CDR3 region could be sequenced. TCRbeta CDR3 regions were sequenced using the immunoSEQ Assay. Held by TCRdb, this immuneACCESS table contains in-frame sequences only and omits some clones. Under half of the omission traces to an unresolved V gene where checked; the cause of the rest is unknown. This sample holds under 25,000 clones; 86% were observed only once. The ten biggest clones cover approximately 15% of the sample. What the study reported, not specific to this receptor: At doses of 0.1 to 3.0 mg/kg, clonal expansion of both CD4+ and CD8+ T cells in blood was seen between baseline and week 6. In the 0.1-3.0 mg/kg groups, partial responders were among the patients with the lowest normalized peripheral clonal expansion, particularly in CD8+ T cells. Low levels of normalized T-cell clonal expansion were also seen in some nonresponding patients. After ivuxolimab, CD8+ T cells had more expanded clones than CD4+ T cells on average. The antigen specificity of the clonally expanded peripheral T cells was not determined.

The chain is assembled from TRBV19 and TRBJ1-2, and 11 junctional nucleotides match TRBD1. The sequences come from CD4+ or CD8+ T cells sorted from blood, collected in a trial of the OX40 agonist ivuxolimab. This receptor was obtained from an adult with an advanced solid tumor such as melanoma, head and neck, liver or kidney cancer. The nucleotides read TGTGCCAGTTCCGGAGAGGGACAGGGGGGGCATCCGACCTTC. It encodes CASSGEGQGGHPTF.